This TCR beta chain is drawn from a study of OX40 agonist ivuxolimab in advanced cancers. Looking at the study overall: Patients were given ivuxolimab, an antibody that agonizes OX40 (CD134). At 82.7% male, the cohort had a mean age of 60 years, ranging from roughly 20 to 79.

On this clone: What it binds is not known.

Study findings and constraints: In the 0.1 to 3.0 mg/kg range, CD4+ and CD8+ blood T cells had expanded clonally by week 6. Normalized T-cell clonal expansion was also low in a subset of nonresponders.

Germline V CDR1 and CDR2: MNHEY, SMNVEV (reference sequence). The CDR3 covers 13 residues. V lost 5 bases and J 4 bases, leaving 12 bases between the germline ends. Repertoires were generated with immunoSEQ multiplex PCR, while TCRdb's copy carries only in-frame clones and drops some. Among around 94,000 clones listed, 80% to 95% were seen once. The rearrangement uses TRBV27 and TRBJ2-7; tentative D call: TRBD2 (6 bases). The source is an adult with an advanced solid tumor such as melanoma, head and neck, liver or kidney cancer. The sequences come from CD4+ or CD8+ T cells sorted from blood, collected in a trial of the OX40 agonist ivuxolimab. The chain's CDR3 is CASSPGTAYEQYF. The DNA of the CDR3 is TGTGCCAGCAGTCCTGGGACTGCATACGAGCAGTACTTC.